The source of this TCR beta chain is a study of T cell responses to AZD1222 COVID-19 vaccine. TCRdb's copy holds only in-frame clones and misses some; the assay was immunoSEQ multiplex PCR. Of 91,000 or so clones listed, roughly 92% were seen once; the top ten hold roughly 3.1%. CDR3 length: 13 residues. Germline V gives CDR1 MGHRA, CDR2 YSYEKL. The J segment lost 7 bases and the V segment lost 3 bases, leaving 4 bases of the junction unmatched. The chain combines TRBV4-1 with TRBJ2-7; TRBD1 agrees at 9 bases. The sequence derives from an adult who received the AZD1222 COVID-19 vaccine. Sequenced material: peripheral blood, taken 28 days after the second AZD1222 dose. The CDR3 loop reads CASSHGTGREQYF. CDR3 bases: TGCGCCAGCAGCCACGGGACAGGGCGGGAGCAGTACTTC.